This T cell receptor beta chain was identified during a study of blood T cell repertoires in COVID-19. Study-level background: Sample material is recorded as cDNA or gDNA derived from T cells, B-cell-depleted T cells, or PBMCs.

Here immunoSEQ multiplex PCR was the method, and the copy in TCRdb shows in-frame clones only, minus some. This sample has 180,000 or so clones, with roughly 88% found just once. Germline CDR1 reads SNHLY; CDR2 reads FYNNEI. The ends were cut back, 4 bases at V and 9 bases at J, with 7 bases in the middle. The CDR3 spans 10 residues. The sequenced material came from peripheral blood. The chain is built from TRBV2 and TRBJ2-7; no definite D call. The sequence came from a woman aged 35 to 49 with COVID-19, enrolled during active disease. Here the CDR3 reads CASSALRQYF. CDR3 nucleotide sequence: TGTGCCAGCAGTGCTCTAAGGCAGTACTTC. The variable domain in full, completed from reference TRBV2 and TRBJ2-7, reads EPEVTQTPSHQVTQMGQEVILRCVPISNHLYFYWYRQILGQKVEFLVSFYNNEISEKSEIFDDQFSVERPDGSNFTLKIRSTKLEDSAMYFCASSALRQYFGPGTRLTVT.